This T cell receptor (beta chain) is from a study of T cell repertoires in cytomegalovirus infection. In the study overall: The authors used CMV epitopes that were HLA-C-restricted (recently identified) and HLA-B-restricted (well studied). Both CMV infection and a matching HLA type were indicated by public TCR beta signatures. Findings of the study overall: There were HLA-C-restricted CMV-specific TCR beta clonotypes dominating the ex vivo response.

This clonotype was seen at least ten times. What it recognizes is unknown. The germline V gene encodes CDR1 SGHTA and CDR2 FQGNSA. V was trimmed by 1 base and J by 6 bases, leaving 14 bases between them. This CDR3 has 15 amino acids. TCRdb redid the calling of the reads with MiXCR, one entry per CDR3 protein. The sample carries around 900,000 distinct CDR3 sequences, roughly 30% recorded once. The sample here was cultured CD8+ T cells from PBMCs, taken from culture after CMV antigen stimulation. This TCR was sampled from a human donor in good health (CMV status not recorded). Some clones in this sample may be carry-over from other donors' samples. The chain is built from TRBV7-2 and TRBJ2-3; D is tentatively TRBD1 or TRBD2 (5 bases each). CDR3 nucleotide sequence: TGTGCCAGCAGCTTAGGGGGACCCCGTTTGGATACGCAGTATTTT. It translates to CASSLGGPRLDTQYF.